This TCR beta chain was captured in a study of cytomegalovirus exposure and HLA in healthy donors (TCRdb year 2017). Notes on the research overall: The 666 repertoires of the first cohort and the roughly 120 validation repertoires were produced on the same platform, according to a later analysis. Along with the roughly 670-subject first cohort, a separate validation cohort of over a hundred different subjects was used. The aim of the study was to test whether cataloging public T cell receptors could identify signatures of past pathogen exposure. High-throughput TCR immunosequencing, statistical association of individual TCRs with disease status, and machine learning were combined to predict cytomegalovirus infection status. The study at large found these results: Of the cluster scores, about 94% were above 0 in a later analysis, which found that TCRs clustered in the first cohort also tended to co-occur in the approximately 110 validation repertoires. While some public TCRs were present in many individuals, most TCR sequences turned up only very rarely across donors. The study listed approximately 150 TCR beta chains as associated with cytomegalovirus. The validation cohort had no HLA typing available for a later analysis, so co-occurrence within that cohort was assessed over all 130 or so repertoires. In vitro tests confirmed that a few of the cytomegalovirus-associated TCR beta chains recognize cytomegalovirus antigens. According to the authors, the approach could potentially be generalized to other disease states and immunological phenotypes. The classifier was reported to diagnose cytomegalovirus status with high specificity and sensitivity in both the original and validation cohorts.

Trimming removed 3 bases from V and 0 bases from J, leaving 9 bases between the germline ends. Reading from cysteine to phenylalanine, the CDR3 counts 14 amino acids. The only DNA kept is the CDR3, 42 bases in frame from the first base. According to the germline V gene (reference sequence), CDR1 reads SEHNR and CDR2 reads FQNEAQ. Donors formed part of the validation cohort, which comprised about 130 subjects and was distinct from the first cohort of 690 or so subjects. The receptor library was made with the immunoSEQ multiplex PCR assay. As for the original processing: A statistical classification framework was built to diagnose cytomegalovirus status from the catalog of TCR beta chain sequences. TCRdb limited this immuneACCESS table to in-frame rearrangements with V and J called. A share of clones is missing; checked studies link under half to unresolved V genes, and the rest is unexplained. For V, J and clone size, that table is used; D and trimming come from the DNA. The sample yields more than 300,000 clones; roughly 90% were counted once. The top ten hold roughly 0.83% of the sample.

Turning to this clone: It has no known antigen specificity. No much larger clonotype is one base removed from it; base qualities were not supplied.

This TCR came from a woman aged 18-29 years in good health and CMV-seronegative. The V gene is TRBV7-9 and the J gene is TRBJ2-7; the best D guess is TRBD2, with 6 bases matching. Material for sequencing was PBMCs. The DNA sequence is TGTGCCAGCAGCTTCGCTAGCGTCTCCTACGAGCAGTACTTC. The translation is CASSFASVSYEQYF.